One sample yielded the 27 T cell receptor beta chains listed below, sequenced in a study of blood T cell repertoires in COVID-19 (dated by TCRdb to the early 2020s). Library method: the immunoSEQ multiplex PCR assay. TCRdb mirrors the immuneACCESS table, restricted to in-frame sequences. Some clones are absent from its copies; in checked studies, under half trace to an unresolved V gene, and the reason for the others is unknown. The sample records about 290,000 clones, around 89% of which are singletons. The ten largest clonotypes hold about 4.6% of the sample. What was sequenced was peripheral blood. These receptors all come from a man aged 35-49 years with acute or convalescent COVID-19.

This chain connects TRBV14 to TRBJ2-1; 8 bases match TRBD1. With 5 bases clipped from V and 4 bases from J, the junction kept 7 bases outside the gene matches. CDR1 SGHDN and CDR2 FVKESK come from the germline V gene. The CDR3 consists of 15 residues. The CDR3 loop is CASSSPGQAYNEQFF. The CDR3 DNA follows: TGTGCCAGCAGCTCCCCGGGACAGGCATACAATGAGCAGTTCTTC.

V gene TRBV5-4 combines with J gene TRBJ2-7, with TRBD2 matching 8 bases. In germline, CDR1 is SGHNT, CDR2 YYREEE (reference sequence). The CDR3 length is 14 residues. Germline trimming cut 4 bases from V and 3 bases from J; bases unmatched to any gene: 6. CDR3 DNA sequence: TGTGCCAGCAGCCCCGGGGGGGGTGTCTACGAGCAGTACTTC. It is translated as CASSPGGGVYEQYF.

The rearrangement joins TRBV10-3 to TRBJ1-6, with 8 bases matching TRBD1. The CDR3 length is 20 residues. Germline loops: CDR1 ENHRY, CDR2 SYGVKD. V was clipped by 4 bases and J by 7 bases; unmatched bases: 21. The CDR3 bases are TGTGCCATCAGTGGTCCCCCCGGGACAGGCGCCCTCGTAGGGAATTCACCCCTCCACTTT. Its translation is CAISGPPGTGALVGNSPLHF.

The chain has TRBV2 and TRBJ1-1; 7 nucleotides match TRBD1. The germline V gene has CDR1 SNHLY and CDR2 FYNNEI. The CDR3 covers 14 residues. V dropped 7 bases and J dropped 1; count of bases not matched to a gene: 6. The CDR3 protein is CASNFQGENTEAFF. CDR3 DNA: TGTGCCAGCAATTTCCAGGGGGAGAACACTGAAGCTTTCTTT.

The chain couples TRBV18 to TRBJ2-7; TRBD2 might be the D (6 bases). CDR3 length: 13 amino acids. Trimming left V 3 bases short and J 3 bases short, with 9 bases between. Germline loops: CDR1 KGHSH, CDR2 LQKENI. The CDR3, as DNA: TGTGCCAGCTCACCTATGACTAGCTACGAGCAGTACTTC. Encoded protein: CASSPMTSYEQYF. The variable domain in full, completed from reference TRBV18 and TRBJ2-7, reads NAGVMQNPRHLVRRRGQEARLRCSPMKGHSHVYWYRQLPEEGLKFMVYLQKENIIDESGMPKERFSAEFPKEGPSILRIQQVVRGDSAAYFCASSPMTSYEQYFGPGTRLTVT.

This chain uses TRBV5-1 with TRBJ1-5; a weak D match, TRBD1 (6 bases). The CDR3 spans 14 residues. CDR1 is SGHRS, CDR2 YFSETQ, per germline. V gave up 1 base and J gave up 5 bases, with 10 bases separating them. The CDR3 region is CASSLQGPHQPQHF. Written as DNA, the CDR3 is TGCGCCAGCAGCTTGCAGGGGCCCCATCAGCCCCAGCATTTT.

This clone has a single count. The J gene is TRBJ2-5, the V gene TRBV7-9, with D tentatively TRBD1 (5 bases). This CDR3 is built from 12 residues. Germline V gene lookup returns CDR1 SEHNR and CDR2 FQNEAQ (reference sequence). The V end was cut by 4 bases, the J end by 4 bases, with 7 bases between. CDR3 residues: CASSSRAETQYF. CDR3 nucleotide sequence: TGTGCCAGCAGCTCCAGGGCAGAGACCCAGTACTTC.

V usage is TRBV5-1 and J usage is TRBJ2-3; 11 bases match TRBD1. CDR3 length: 16 amino acids. V lost 4 bases and J lost 6; bases outside the gene matches: 10. Germline CDR1 and CDR2: SGHRS and YFSETQ. CDR3 in DNA: TGCGCCAGCAGCGGCGGACAGGGGGCTCCGTGGGATACGCAGTATTTT. This encodes CASSGGQGAPWDTQYF.

The chain employs TRBV24-1 and TRBJ2-1; the D is unclear. V dropped 4 bases and J dropped 8 bases, with 20 bases sitting between them. Per germline, CDR1 KGHDR and CDR2 SFDVKD. This CDR3 region has 16 residues. The CDR3 DNA reads TGTGCCACCAGTGACCTGGCCCCAAGATTGGTCGATGAGCAGTTCTTC. This encodes CATSDLAPRLVDEQFF.

Remarks on this clone: At the DNA level, this CDR3 is encoded by other sequences in the same sample as well. CDR3 residues: CASSFSGGASEQFF. For the CDR3, the DNA is TGTGCCAGCAGTTTTAGCGGGGGGGCAAGTGAGCAGTTCTTC. The rearrangement joins TRBV27 to TRBJ2-1, with TRBD2 matching over 11 bases. V was clipped by 3 bases and J by 9 bases; unmatched bases: 4. This CDR3 is built from 14 residues. Looked up from germline, CDR1 is MNHEY and CDR2 is SMNVEV (reference sequence).

The rearrangement uses TRBV12-3 or TRBV12-4 and TRBJ1-6; D unclear. V was cut by 5 bases and J by 7 bases, with 9 bases left in between. This CDR3 has 13 residues. The CDR3 region is CASSAYENSPLHF. The DNA for the CDR3 is TGTGCCAGCAGTGCGTATGAAAATTCACCCCTCCACTTT.

This chain joins TRBV20-1 and TRBJ2-3, with D hard to call. Germline V gives CDR1 DFQATT, CDR2 SNEGSKA (reference sequence). The CDR3 covers 11 residues. Trimming cost V 6 bases and J 0 bases, with 4 bases left between them. The CDR3 here is CSASSTDTQYF. CDR3 nucleotide sequence: TGCAGTGCCTCTAGCACAGATACGCAGTATTTT.

The rearrangement joins TRBV6-6 to TRBJ2-7, with 9 bases fitting TRBD1. The CDR3 totals 15 residues. V shed 5 bases and J 0 bases; nucleotides not matched to a gene: 5. CDR1 is MNHNY and CDR2 is SVGAGI in the germline V gene (reference sequence). CDR3 protein: CASSPGQGFSYEQYF. CDR3 sequence (DNA): TGTGCCAGCAGTCCCGGACAGGGGTTCTCCTACGAGCAGTACTTC.

This chain uses TRBV7-2 with TRBJ2-3; 7 positions agree with TRBD2. The CDR3 has 14 residues. The ends lost 6 bases at V and 2 bases at J; junction bases unmatched: 5. Germline V gene data show CDR1 as SGHTA and CDR2 as FQGNSA. The CDR3 DNA sequence: TGTGCCAGCAGGCCAGCGGGGATCACAGATACGCAGTATTTT. This translates into CASRPAGITDTQYF.

The chain joins TRBV5-4 to TRBJ1-6; 8 nucleotides line up with TRBD1. Germline CDR1 is SGHNT and CDR2 is YYREEE (reference sequence). The trim removed 4 bases at V and 3 bases at J, leaving 3 bases unmatched. The CDR3 covers 15 residues. The CDR3 spells CASSPGGGYNSPLHF. The CDR3 DNA follows: TGTGCCAGCAGCCCAGGGGGCGGCTATAATTCACCCCTCCACTTT.

For this clone: This sample includes further DNA sequences coding for the same CDR3. This chain joins TRBV2 and TRBJ1-1; weak D call: TRBD1 (6 bases). The germline gives CDR1 SNHLY, CDR2 FYNNEI. CDR3 length: 13 residues. V gave up 7 bases and J gave up 0 bases, with 9 bases separating them. In DNA form, the CDR3 reads TGTGCCAGCACAGGACAGTTGAACACTGAAGCTTTCTTT. Protein sequence: CASTGQLNTEAFF.

This clone was recorded a few times. The chain combines TRBV6-2 or TRBV6-3 with TRBJ2-7, with 7 bases identical to TRBD2. Per germline, CDR1 MNHEY and CDR2 SVGEGT. Trimming at V came to 6 bases and at J to 2 bases, leaving 10 bases not matched to a gene. The CDR3 has 15 residues. CDR3 residues: CASSKEGRVAYEQYF. CDR3 in DNA: TGTGCCAGCAGCAAGGAGGGGAGGGTCGCCTACGAGCAGTACTTC.

The rearrangement uses TRBV3-1 (or the pseudogene TRBV3-2) and TRBJ1-5, with D perhaps TRBD1 (5 bases). CDR1 and CDR2 (germline): LGHDT, YNNKEL (reference sequence). The CDR3 extends over 16 amino acids. V was cut by 4 bases and J by 3 bases, with 16 bases left in between. CDR3 residues: CASSRPGLNLNQPQHF. CDR3 nucleotides: TGTGCCAGCAGCCGCCCGGGACTTAACCTCAATCAGCCCCAGCATTTT.

The rearrangement uses TRBV11-2 and TRBJ1-1, with D unclear. The germline CDR1 and CDR2 sequences are SGHAT and FQNNGV. Trimming left V 3 bases short and J 3 bases short, with 14 bases between. This CDR3 comprises 15 residues. Written as DNA, the CDR3 is TGTGCCAGCAGCTTCCGCGGTGTCTTGGACACTGAAGCTTTCTTT. Translation gives CASSFRGVLDTEAFF. Filled out from reference TRBV11-2 and TRBJ1-1, the complete variable domain reads EAGVAQSPRYKIIEKRQSVAFWCNPISGHATLYWYQQILGQGPKLLIQFQNNGVVDDSQLPKDRFSAERLKGVDSTLKIQPAKLEDSAVYLCASSFRGVLDTEAFFGQGTRLTVV.

The rearrangement joins TRBV5-5 to TRBJ2-7, with D unclear. There are 14 residues in the CDR3. V was trimmed by 0 bases and J by 3 bases, leaving 10 bases between them. Germline values: CDR1 SGHKS, CDR2 YYEKEE (reference sequence). CDR3 in DNA: TGTGCCAGCAGCTTGGACAGAATGAACTACGAGCAGTACTTC. Encoded protein: CASSLDRMNYEQYF.

The chain carries TRBV5-1 and TRBJ2-7; D is uncertain. V shed 1 base and J shed 7 bases, with 6 bases lying between them. The CDR3 is 11 residues long. CDR1 and CDR2 from the germline V gene are SGHRS and YFSETQ. CDR3 in amino acids: CASSLLEEQYF. Written as DNA, the CDR3 is TGCGCCAGCAGCTTGCTAGAGGAGCAGTACTTC.

This clone was observed a single time. The rearrangement uses TRBV9 and TRBJ1-5; D gene uncertain. Per the germline V gene, CDR1 is SGDLS and CDR2 is YYNGEE. The V end was cut by 0 bases, the J end by 0 bases, with 7 bases between. CDR3 size: 15 residues. The CDR3 loop is CASSVGALSNQPQHF. The CDR3 DNA sequence: TGTGCCAGCAGCGTAGGAGCACTTAGCAATCAGCCCCAGCATTTT. Full variable domain (missing parts from reference TRBV9 and TRBJ1-5): DSGVTQTPKHLITATGQRVTLRCSPRSGDLSVYWYQQSLDQGLQFLIQYYNGEERAKGNILERFSAQQFPDLHSELNLSSLELGDSALYFCASSVGALSNQPQHFGDGTRLSIL.

The CDR3 sequence: CASSQSADTYYEQYF. CDR3 DNA sequence: TGTGCCAGCTCTCAATCGGCCGACACTTACTACGAGCAGTACTTC. The chain couples TRBV18 to TRBJ2-7; no reliable D call. The V end lost 6 bases, the J end lost 3 bases, and 18 bases lay between the germline ends. The CDR3 has 15 residues. Germline V gene lookup returns CDR1 KGHSH and CDR2 LQKENI.

The CDR3 coding sequence is TGTGCCAGCAGCTTGGCGGGGTCGGATGAAAAACTGTTTTTT. Translation: CASSLAGSDEKLFF. The chain employs TRBV11-2 and TRBJ1-4; D is uncertain. V lost 3 bases to trimming and J lost 6 bases, with 11 bases between them. The length of the CDR3 is 14 residues. Germline lookup yields CDR1 SGHAT and CDR2 FQNNGV. The complete variable domain, with remaining parts taken from reference TRBV11-2 and TRBJ1-4, reads EAGVAQSPRYKIIEKRQSVAFWCNPISGHATLYWYQQILGQGPKLLIQFQNNGVVDDSQLPKDRFSAERLKGVDSTLKIQPAKLEDSAVYLCASSLAGSDEKLFFGSGTQLSVL.

This chain uses TRBV5-5 with TRBJ1-6; D not certain. CDR3 length: 16 amino acids. Trimming shortened V by 2 bases and J by 0 bases, and 9 bases separated the two germline ends. CDR1 is SGHKS, CDR2 YYEKEE, per germline (reference sequence). The chain's CDR3 is CASSLGSFSYNSPLHF. CDR3 coding DNA: TGTGCCAGCAGCTTAGGTAGCTTCTCCTATAATTCACCCCTCCACTTT.

The chain recombines TRBV28 with TRBJ1-2; TRBD1 is a possible D gene (5 bases). Germline V lookup: CDR1 MDHEN, CDR2 SYDVKM. V was cut by 1 base and J by 4 bases, with 10 bases left in between. This CDR3 region has 14 residues. The CDR3 nucleotides are TGTGCCAGCAGTTTATTAGCGGGGGGCTATGGCTACACCTTC. It yields the protein CASSLLAGGYGYTF.

The CDR3 protein is CASSSRGSSYEQYF. The CDR3 DNA follows: TGTGCCAGCAGTTCCAGGGGGTCCTCCTACGAGCAGTACTTC. V usage is TRBV6-5 and J usage is TRBJ2-7, with TRBD1 matching over 7 bases. The CDR3 loop spans 14 amino acids. Losses at the gene ends were 4 bases for V and 0 bases for J; bases not matched to a gene: 3. Germline CDR1 reads MNHEY; CDR2 reads SVGAGI.